A single sample gave rise to the 11 T cell receptor beta chains below, sequenced in a study of OX40 agonist ivuxolimab in advanced cancers. TCRdb's table, derived via immunoSEQ multiplex PCR, lists solely in-frame clones and lacks some. The table shows 15,000 to 20,000 clones, with about three quarters occurring only once. The sample consisted of CD4+ or CD8+ T cells sorted from blood, taken in a trial of the OX40 agonist ivuxolimab. Every receptor here comes from an adult with an advanced solid tumor such as melanoma, head and neck, liver or kidney cancer.

The chain uses TRBV2 and TRBJ2-2, with TRBD1 as a possible D gene (6 bases). CDR3 length: 14 amino acids. Trimming stripped 4 bases from V and 4 bases from J, with 10 bases between. Germline CDR1 and CDR2: SNHLY and FYNNEI. In DNA form, the CDR3 reads TGTGCCAGCAGTGGAGAGGGGGTCACCGGGGAGCTGTTTTTT. Amino acid sequence: CASSGEGVTGELFF.

The V gene is TRBV27, the J gene TRBJ2-7; 13 bases agree with TRBD2. Trimming at V came to 5 bases and at J to 2 bases, leaving 3 bases not matched to a gene. The germline V gene has CDR1 MNHEY and CDR2 SMNVEV (reference sequence). This CDR3 comprises 15 residues. In nucleotides, the CDR3 is TGTGCCAGCAGTAGGGGACTAGCGGGAACCTACGAGCAGTACTTC. It codes for CASSRGLAGTYEQYF.

The V gene is TRBV4-2, the J gene TRBJ2-7; TRBD1 matches at 9 bases. V was clipped by 5 bases and J by 5 bases; unmatched bases: 13. The CDR3 contains 16 residues. Germline V gene lookup returns CDR1 LGHNA and CDR2 YNFKEQ. The CDR3 region has the DNA TGTGCCAGCAGCACGGGGACAGGGCTAAGGAGGGACGAGCAGTACTTC. This codes for CASSTGTGLRRDEQYF.

As regards this clone: At one of its ends the junction is not consistent with the germline gene, which may arise from a read error. The CDR3 DNA reads as TGTGCCATCAGTGAGTCGCTAGAATATGGCTACACCTTC. It translates to CAISESLEYGYTF. The chain joins TRBV6-5 to TRBJ1-2; D remains unclear. The germline gives CDR1 MNHEY, CDR2 SVGAGI. The CDR3 length is 13 residues.

The gene calls are TRBV19 and TRBJ1-4, with a weak D call TRBD1 (6 bases). Germline CDR1 LNHDA, CDR2 SQIVND (reference sequence). V gave up 6 bases and J gave up 5 bases, with 16 bases separating them. The CDR3 consists of 15 residues. CDR3 DNA sequence: TGTGCCAGTAGCCCCTCCAGGGGAAAGAATGAAAAACTGTTTTTT. It specifies CASSPSRGKNEKLFF.

The V gene is TRBV5-1, the J gene TRBJ1-1, with TRBD1 matching 12 bases. In germline, CDR1 is SGHRS, CDR2 YFSETQ. V lost 4 bases, J lost 5 bases, and 15 bases stayed unmatched. This CDR3 comprises 18 residues. The CDR3 reads CASSLDLRDRGPGTEAFF. Here the CDR3 DNA reads TGCGCCAGCAGCCTCGACCTCCGGGACAGGGGGCCGGGGACTGAAGCTTTCTTT.

This chain uses TRBV6-4 with TRBJ2-1; unclear D gene. Trimming cost V 3 bases and J 5 bases, with 8 bases left between them. Germline V lookup: CDR1 MRHNA, CDR2 SNTAGT. The CDR3 sequence is 13 residues long. CDR3 DNA: TGTGCCAGCAGTGAGGATCAAAACAATGAGCAGTTCTTC. Protein sequence: CASSEDQNNEQFF.

This clone turned up a few times. The chain carries TRBV30 and TRBJ1-1; 8 positions agree with TRBD1. With 5 bases clipped from V and 3 bases from J, the junction kept 5 bases outside the gene matches. Germline CDR1 GTSNPN, CDR2 SVGIG (reference sequence). CDR3 length equals 13 residues. CDR3 in DNA: TGTGCCTGGCCGGACAGGGAGGACACTGAAGCTTTCTTT. This encodes CAWPDREDTEAFF.

The J gene is TRBJ2-3, the V gene TRBV11-2; possibly TRBD2 for D (5 bases). In germline, CDR1 is SGHAT, CDR2 FQNNGV. The CDR3 is 16 residues long. V was cut by 5 bases and J by 0 bases, with 15 bases left in between. In DNA form, the CDR3 reads TGTGCCAGCAGCCTTAACGACTACTTTAGCACAGATACGCAGTATTTT. Its protein is CASSLNDYFSTDTQYF.

The CDR3 sequence is CASSLEPGLPYDEQFF. DNA for the CDR3: TGTGCCAGCAGCTTAGAACCGGGACTCCCTTACGATGAGCAGTTCTTC. The chain combines TRBV7-3 with TRBJ2-1; D might be TRBD2 (6 bases). CDR1 is SGHTA, CDR2 FQGTGA, per germline. This CDR3 comprises 16 residues. Trimming cost V 2 bases and J 8 bases, with 19 bases left between them.

This clone was seen more than once but under ten times. The gene calls are TRBV15 and TRBJ1-5; D possibly corresponds to TRBD1 (5 bases). The ends were cut back, 0 bases at V and 2 bases at J, with 17 bases in the middle. Germline V gene lookup returns CDR1 LNHNV and CDR2 YYDKDF (reference sequence). CDR3 size: 18 residues. CDR3 sequence (DNA): TGTGCCACCAGCAGAGATTCTAACACGGGGGTGGGCAATCAGCCCCAGCATTTT. Protein sequence: CATSRDSNTGVGNQPQHF.